This TCR beta chain is from a study of blood T cells in healthy people across ages. The CDR3 consists of 17 residues. In germline, CDR1 is SNHLY, CDR2 FYNNEI. J was trimmed by 6 bases and V by 5 bases; bases with no gene match: 13. A sample-barcoded 5' primer and a J-beta primer mix were used in a second PCR of roughly 7 to 11 cycles. Via MiXCR, TCRdb re-called the 5' RACE reads, giving one row per CDR3 protein. The sample includes under 1,100,000 distinct CDR3 sequences, 20% to 25% of them seen just once. In this sample, this clonotype turned up a few times. A minimum of 7 million PBMCs was isolated per sample. At least 5.5 micrograms of total RNA were extracted per sample. The same sample was also used in a study of T cells of mothers and their children. That source reports: Not a single persistent microchimeric T cell clone was detected.

V usage is TRBV2 and J usage is TRBJ2-2, with TRBD1 matching over 9 bases. This TCR was recovered from a girl aged 2-10 years in good health. Sequenced sample: blood. The CDR3 sequence: CASSLAGTGYRSGELFF. The CDR3 region has the DNA TGTGCCAGCAGTTTAGCCGGGACAGGGTATCGATCCGGGGAGCTGTTTTTT.